Listed below are T cell receptor beta chains from one sample, sequenced in a study of T cell responses to AZD1222 COVID-19 vaccine. Assay used: immunoSEQ multiplex PCR; TCRdb lists only in-frame clones, some missing. Among 150,000 to 200,000 clones listed, 90% to 95% were seen once. The source was peripheral blood, collected 28 days after the second AZD1222 dose. The receptor source for this set is an adult who received the AZD1222 COVID-19 vaccine. Both conserved end residues are part of each CDR3. A D gene is named only where the DNA matches it firmly. Expanded clones are given a class, and other clones once, few, many or no size at all.

j_call v_call clone_size d_call cdr3_nt cdr3_aa
TRBJ2-2 TRBV10-3 . TRBD2 TGTGCCATCAGTCAGACTAGCCCCGGGGAGCTGTTTTTT CAISQTSPGELFF
TRBJ1-6 TRBV10-2 . TRBD1 TGCGCCAGCAGTGACCGGGACAGAGATAATCATTCACCCCTCCACTTT CASSDRDRDNHSPLHF
TRBJ1-2 TRBV7-8 once . TGTGCCAGCAGCTTAGACGGCCTGTCGGTATACACCTTC CASSLDGLSVYTF
TRBJ2-2 TRBV25-1 . . TGTGCCAGCAGACCTAACACCGGGGAGCTGTTTTTT CASRPNTGELFF
TRBJ1-6 TRBV3-1/TRBV3-2 once TRBD1 TGTGCCAGCAGTCAACAGGGGACAAATTCACCCCTCCACTTT CASSQQGTNSPLHF
TRBJ1-5 TRBV6-5 . . TGTGCCAGCAGTTCCCTGGACAGTTTCCCCGGGCAGCCCCAGCATTTT CASSSLDSFPGQPQHF
TRBJ2-5 TRBV7-2 few TRBD2 TGTGCCAGCAGCCCGTATTCCCTAGCGGGCCAAGAGACCCAGTACTTC CASSPYSLAGQETQYF
TRBJ2-5 TRBV5-4 . . TGTGCCAGCAGCCCTGGGGAGACCCAGTACTTC CASSPGETQYF
TRBJ1-1 TRBV7-6 . . TGTGCCAGCAGCTTATTGGGGAACACTGAAGCTTTCTTT CASSLLGNTEAFF
TRBJ2-3 TRBV5-1 . . TGCGCCAGCAGCTTGGGTCTGCGCGGGGCAGATACGCAGTATTTT CASSLGLRGADTQYF
TRBJ2-3 TRBV6-6 . . TGTGCCAGCAGGACTAGAACTAACACAGATACGCAGTATTTT CASRTRTNTDTQYF
TRBJ1-2 TRBV4-3 . . TGCGCCAGCAGCCAAGTGGGGAGCCATCGGTATGGCTACACCTTC CASSQVGSHRYGYTF
TRBJ1-3 TRBV5-8 . . TGTGCCAGCAGATCGGGTCGCGGGAGCTCTGGAAACACCATATATTTT CASRSGRGSSGNTIYF
TRBJ2-7 TRBV3-1/TRBV3-2 . . TGTGCCAGCAGCCAAGAAGAGGGGCAGACCTACGAGCAGTACTTC CASSQEEGQTYEQYF
TRBJ2-7 TRBV7-9 . . TGTGCCAGCTCCAGGGGCATTAGCTCCTACGAGCAGTACTTC CASSRGISSYEQYF
TRBJ2-5 TRBV7-2 . . TGTGCCAGCAGCTTAATTCGACAGCCCGGGATCCCCCAGTACTTC CASSLIRQPGIPQYF
TRBJ1-5 TRBV27 . TRBD1 TGTGCCAGCAGGACAGGGGGCGGAACGAATCAGCCCCAGCATTTT CASRTGGGTNQPQHF
TRBJ1-1 TRBV4-1 . . TGCGCCAGCAGCCAAGATCGGACTAACACTGAAGCTTTCTTT CASSQDRTNTEAFF
TRBJ1-5 TRBV9 . TRBD1 TGTGCCAGCAGCCTACAGGGGGTTGGGCAGCCCCAGCATTTT CASSLQGVGQPQHF
TRBJ1-1 TRBV27 . . TGTGCCAGTAGCATCATTCAGGGTAACTCTGAAGCTTTCTTT CASSIIQGNSEAFF
TRBJ1-5 TRBV7-9 . . TGTGCCAGCAGCTTCAGGGACCCACAGCCCCAGCATTTT CASSFRDPQPQHF
TRBJ2-1 TRBV4-1 . TRBD2 TGCGCCAGCAGCAAGGGACTAGCGGGTGAGCAGTTCTTC CASSKGLAGEQFF
TRBJ2-1 TRBV11-1 . . TGTGCCAGCAGAGGGATGACAGGCTCGGGTGGCAATGAGCAGTTCTTC CASRGMTGSGGNEQFF
TRBJ2-7 TRBV19 . TRBD2 TGTGCCAGTCGATCGGAAGCGGGACCCTCCCTCTACGAGCAGTACTTC CASRSEAGPSLYEQYF
TRBJ1-2 TRBV5-4 . . TGTGCCAGCAGTGGAACAGAAGCTAACTATGGCTACACCTTC CASSGTEANYGYTF
TRBJ1-3 TRBV5-1 . TRBD1 TGCGCCAGCAGCGGGCCAAGTAACAGGGGGACTGGAAACACCATATATTTT CASSGPSNRGTGNTIYF